These 6 T cell receptor beta chains were sequenced from one sample in a study of shared clonotypes between healthy human individuals. Profiling relied on immunoSEQ multiplex PCR, and the TCRdb table lists in-frame clones only, not all of them. The data contain roughly 2,000,000 clones, about 95% of them seen just once; the ten biggest clones take up more than 0.95%. Naive CD8 cells lacked CD45RO and underwent positive selection for CCR7, leaving out terminally differentiated effector memory CD45RA+ cells. Specimen: naive CD8+ T cells sorted from blood. The origin of the receptors is a man younger than 35 in good health.

The count of this clone is one. The genes are TRBV6-4 and TRBJ1-5; D is unclear. V was shortened by 6 bases and J by 5 bases, with 11 bases between the two germline ends. The CDR3 extends over 13 amino acids. CDR1 and CDR2 (germline): MRHNA, SNTAGT. CDR3 nucleotides: TGTGCCAGCAGCCTGACGGAGTATCAGCCCCAGCATTTT. It yields the protein CASSLTEYQPQHF.

CDR3 region: CASSGGDSGETQYF. The CDR3 DNA reads as TGCGCCAGCAGTGGGGGGGACTCCGGCGAGACCCAGTACTTC. V usage is TRBV10-2 and J usage is TRBJ2-5; D perhaps matches TRBD2 (6 bases). CDR1 is WSHSY and CDR2 is SAAADI in the germline V gene. The length of the CDR3 is 14 residues. Trimming stripped 4 bases from V and 5 bases from J, with 14 bases between.

Only a few counts were recorded for this clone. This chain connects TRBV28 to TRBJ2-5; possible D gene TRBD2, 6 bases. With 4 bases removed from V and 8 bases from J, the gap between germline ends came to 11 bases. This CDR3 has 12 residues. Germline CDR1 and CDR2: MDHEN and SYDVKM. The CDR3 region is CASSSSGGTQYF. DNA for the CDR3: TGTGCCAGCAGTTCCTCCGGGGGAACCCAGTACTTC.

The chain uses TRBV4-3 and TRBJ2-7, with TRBD2 matching 7 bases. Germline values: CDR1 LGHNA, CDR2 YSLEER. Trimming at V came to 0 bases and at J to 2 bases, leaving 10 bases not matched to a gene. The CDR3 extends over 17 amino acids. The CDR3 loop is CASSQERYLSGAYEQYF. The DNA of the CDR3 is TGCGCCAGCAGCCAAGAAAGGTACTTAAGCGGGGCCTACGAGCAGTACTTC.

Points on this clone: Other DNA sequences in the same sample also yield this CDR3. The chain carries TRBV6-6 and TRBJ2-7; D uncertain. Germline lookup yields CDR1 MNHNY and CDR2 SVGAGI (reference sequence). The CDR3 loop spans 13 amino acids. Trimming cost V 0 bases and J 2 bases, with 5 bases left between them. The CDR3 protein is CASSYSDTYEQYF. The CDR3 coding sequence is TGTGCCAGCAGTTACTCGGATACCTACGAGCAGTACTTC.

This sequence joins TRBV28 and TRBJ1-4; TRBD1 matches at 9 bases. This CDR3 region has 14 residues. Germline trimming cut 7 bases from V and 6 bases from J; bases unmatched to any gene: 6. CDR1 is MDHEN and CDR2 is SYDVKM in the germline V gene. CDR3 DNA sequence: TGTGCCAGCACGCGGGGACAGGGTTATGAAAAACTGTTTTTT. Amino acid sequence: CASTRGQGYEKLFF. Together with reference TRBV28 and TRBJ1-4, the CDR3 gives the full variable domain: DVKVTQSSRYLVKRTGEKVFLECVQDMDHENMFWYRQDPGLGLRLIYFSYDVKMKEKGDIPEGYSVSREKKERFSLILESASTNQTSMYLCASTRGQGYEKLFFGSGTQLSVL.